This T cell receptor beta chain is from a study of regulatory T cells in long-lasting Graves disease. Study background: Persistent Graves' disease meant over 5 years of antithyroid drugs with positive TSH receptor antibodies. Study observations and caveats: TCR diversity was lower in persistent than newly diagnosed Graves' disease. TRBV28, TRBJ1-2 and TRBJ2-5 were favored in persistent disease. Thyroid tissue went unexamined; only peripheral blood was analyzed.

V lost 3 bases and J lost 2; bases outside the gene matches: 6. Germline CDR1 and CDR2: DFQATT and SNEGSKA (reference sequence). This CDR3 comprises 15 residues. Construction of the TCR beta libraries employed iRepertoire HTBI primers in conjunction with Arm-PCR of CDR3 regions. In TCRdb, the multiplex PCR reads were re-called with MiXCR into one record per CDR3 protein. This sample yields about 400,000 distinct CDR3 sequences, of which around 20% are seen a single time; 20% to 25% belongs to the top ten. This clonotype was detected ten times or more. Antigen unknown. Time point of the sample: persistent/refractory GD, antithyroid drugs over 5 years with positive TRAb. From RNA extracted from PBMCs, the TCR library was made.

The rearrangement joins TRBV20-1 to TRBJ2-7, with TRBD2 identical over 11 bases. This specimen was peripheral blood mononuclear cells (PBMCs), taken when the disease was refractory, from a patient treated with antithyroid drugs. The source is a female donor with Graves disease. The CDR3 DNA reads TGCAGTGCTAGCCCTAGCGGGAGGCTCCCCTACGAGCAGTACTTC. Residues: CSASPSGRLPYEQYF.